These T cell receptor beta chains were read from a single sample in a study of early T cells in non-severe SARS-CoV-2 infection. TCRdb reprocessed the 5' RACE reads via MiXCR and lists one record per CDR3 protein. The sample records tens of thousands of distinct CDR3 sequences, around 10% being singletons. Sequencing input: whole blood. Receptor source: an adult who was a healthcare worker with PCR-confirmed SARS-CoV-2 infection or an uninfected control (not recorded which). CDR3s include the opening cysteine and the closing phenylalanine or tryptophan. A D gene is named only where the DNA matches it firmly. Part of the rows lack a size; the others show once, few, many or a class for expanded clones.

>TRBD1|TRBV5-4|TRBJ1-2|.
TGTGCCAGCAGCTTGGATCAGGGGGCGCGGGGCTACACCTTC
CASSLDQGARGYTF
>TRBD2|TRBV7-3|TRBJ2-1|.
TGTGCCAACAGCGCCACATCTAGCGGTTACGGGATTGAGCAGTTCTTC
CANSATSSGYGIEQFF
>.|TRBV7-2|TRBJ1-2|many
TGTGCCAGCAGCTTAGTTGGGGCGAGCACCGGCTATGGCTACACCTTC
CASSLVGASTGYGYTF
>TRBD1|TRBV6-6|TRBJ2-7|many
TGTGCCAGCCAGGGGGCAGGGGGATTCAGCAACGAGCAGTACTTC
CASQGAGGFSNEQYF
>.|TRBV7-2|TRBJ2-3|many
TGTGCCAGCAGCCTCCCCAGGGCCCAACCCTCATACGAGTATTTT
CASSLPRAQPSYEYF
>TRBD1|TRBV19|TRBJ2-1|few
TGTGCCAGTAGTACCCCCCGACAGGGGATGGGTGAGCAGTTCTTC
CASSTPRQGMGEQFF
>.|TRBV3-1|TRBJ2-7|once
TGTGCCAGCAGCCAATCTAGTTTTGAGCAGTACTTC
CASSQSSFEQYF
>.|TRBV15|TRBJ2-1|many
TGTGCCACCAGCAGAGTCGGCCAGGGTAGCTACAATGAGCAGTTCTTC
CATSRVGQGSYNEQFF
>TRBD2|TRBV14|TRBJ2-1|many
TGTGCCAGCAGCCAAGAACTAGCGGGGGGGAATGAGCAGTTCTTC
CASSQELAGGNEQFF
>.|TRBV4-2|TRBJ1-5|many
TGTGCCAGCAGCCAAGATGGTCGCCAGGCCGGAAATCAGCCCCAGCATTTT
CASSQDGRQAGNQPQHF
>.|TRBV4-1|TRBJ2-4|many
TGCGCCAGCAGCAGCGGCCCCAACAGGGCGGACATTCAGTACTTC
CASSSGPNRADIQYF
>TRBD1|TRBV7-6|TRBJ1-2|many
TGTGCCAGCAGCCCGGGACAGGGGGCTGGCTATGGCTACACCTTC
CASSPGQGAGYGYTF
>.|TRBV20-1|TRBJ1-2|many
TGCAGTGCTAGAGAGCACTATCGGCACTATGGCTACACCTTC
CSAREHYRHYGYTF
>.|TRBV5-1|TRBJ2-3|many
TGCGCCAGCAGCTTCTATGGGGATACGCAGTATTTT
CASSFYGDTQYF
>.|TRBV29-1|TRBJ2-3|many
TGCAGCGTTGAGGGCCAAGGCACAGATACGCAGTATTTT
CSVEGQGTDTQYF
>.|TRBV20-1|TRBJ2-2|many
TGCAGTGCTTTTGACAGACTGAACACCGGGGAGCTGTTTTTT
CSAFDRLNTGELFF
>.|TRBV6-1|TRBJ1-6|few
TGTGCCAGCAGTGAAAGGAGTTTTAATTCACCCCTCCACTTT
CASSERSFNSPLHF
>.|TRBV5-4|TRBJ2-7|.
TGTGCCAGCACCAATGTACAGGCCAGCGGGCTCTACGAGCAGTACTTC
CASTNVQASGLYEQYF
>.|TRBV2|TRBJ2-7|.
TGTGCCAGCAGTGAAAGGGTTCGTTACGAGCAGTACTTC
CASSERVRYEQYF
>.|TRBV18|TRBJ1-2|many
TGTGCCAGCTCACCAATCACCTTGGATGTGAGCGGCTACACCTTC
CASSPITLDVSGYTF
>.|TRBV11-2|TRBJ2-1|many
TGTGCCAGCAGCCCCAGTCTTGGTGTGCAGTTCTTC
CASSPSLGVQFF
>.|TRBV18|TRBJ1-1|few
TGTGCCAGCTCACCTATTGCCGGGGCCCTGGGGACTGAAGCTTTCTTT
CASSPIAGALGTEAFF
>TRBD2|TRBV9|TRBJ2-1|few
TGTGCCAGCAGCGTCGGGACTAGCGGGAGATCGTACAATGAGCAGTTCTTC
CASSVGTSGRSYNEQFF
>.|TRBV5-8|TRBJ2-7|many
TGTGCCAGCAGCCCGAGGACCGTCTCCTACGAGCAGTACTTC
CASSPRTVSYEQYF
>.|TRBV7-9|TRBJ2-1|.
TGTGCCAGCAGCTTAATAGTCGAGGGCAATGAGCAGTTCTTC
CASSLIVEGNEQFF
>.|TRBV20-1|TRBJ1-1|.
TGCAGTGCTAGAGACATGAGCCGGGGCGGAGAAGCTTTCTTT
CSARDMSRGGEAFF
>TRBD1|TRBV29-1|TRBJ2-7|.
TGCAGCGCCGCCTCGACAGGGGGCTACGAGCAGTACTTC
CSAASTGGYEQYF
>.|TRBV27|TRBJ1-5|.
TGTGCCAGCAGCACAGGGTATCAGCCCCAGCATTTT
CASSTGYQPQHF
>.|TRBV9|TRBJ1-6|few
TGTGCCAGCAGCGTATCTGCGAGCTCCTATAATTCACCCCTCCACTTT
CASSVSASSYNSPLHF
>.|TRBV6-5|TRBJ2-3|.
TGTGCCAGCAACCCAGGGGAGGGTATTGTTCGTGGAGATACGCAGTATTTT
CASNPGEGIVRGDTQYF
>.|TRBV6-1|TRBJ2-7|few
TGTGCCAGCAGTGATCTGGGGAAGTGGAACGAGCAGTACTTC
CASSDLGKWNEQYF
>.|TRBV3-1|TRBJ2-1|many
TGTGCCAGCAGCCGCGACTCGCTAGTTTACAATGAGCAGTTCTTC
CASSRDSLVYNEQFF
>.|TRBV28|TRBJ2-7|.
TGTGCCAGCAGTTCAGAGCCCTACGAGCAGTACTTC
CASSSEPYEQYF
>TRBD2|TRBV10-3|TRBJ2-7|.
TGTGCCATCAGTGGCGGGACTAGCGGGACGTACTTC
CAISGGTSGTYF
>TRBD1|TRBV20-1|TRBJ1-2|many
TGCAGTGCTAGAAAACAGGGGGGTGGCTACACCTTC
CSARKQGGGYTF
>.|TRBV6-5|TRBJ1-2|many
TGTGCCAGCAGTTATGACCGCTATGGCTACACCTTC
CASSYDRYGYTF
>.|TRBV20-1|TRBJ2-7|.
TGCAGTGCTTGGGGGCTATACGAGCAGTACTTC
CSAWGLYEQYF
>.|TRBV7-9|TRBJ2-1|many
TGTGCCAGCGAGGGGAGTAGCGCAAGTAGGCAGTTCTTC
CASEGSSASRQFF
>TRBD2|TRBV19|TRBJ2-3|many
TGTGCCAGTAGTGGCAGCGGGGGAGCAGATACGCAGTATTTT
CASSGSGGADTQYF
>TRBD2|TRBV7-2|TRBJ2-7|.
TGTGCCACCGCCGTGGGACTAGGGGAATACGAGCAGTACTTC
CATAVGLGEYEQYF
>.|TRBV20-1|TRBJ2-5|few
TGCAGTGCGAACGGACGAAAAGAGACCCAGTACTTC
CSANGRKETQYF
>.|TRBV4-2|TRBJ1-2|few
TGTGCCAGCAGCCAAGGGGGCCAGGGTTACACCTTC
CASSQGGQGYTF
>.|TRBV5-4|TRBJ2-5|many
TGTGCCAGCAGCGGGACTCCCGACCAAGAGACCCAGTACTTC
CASSGTPDQETQYF
>.|TRBV9|TRBJ1-1|.
TGTGCCACCTCGAGGGGGGCTGAGAGGTACGGCACTGAAGCTTTCTTT
CATSRGAERYGTEAFF
>TRBD1|TRBV2|TRBJ1-5|.
TGTGCCAGCAGTGCGACAGGGGGTGGATCAAATCAGCCCCAGCATTTT
CASSATGGGSNQPQHF
>.|TRBV3-1|TRBJ2-7|many
TGTGCCAGCAGCCAAATCGCGACGGGGTACGAGCAGTACTTC
CASSQIATGYEQYF
>.|TRBV12-3/TRBV12-4|TRBJ1-1|many
TGTGCCAGCAGTCCGGGCCTCGCAAACACTGAAGCTTTCTTT
CASSPGLANTEAFF
>.|TRBV3-1|TRBJ2-1|.
TGTGCCAGCAACCAACGCCTCAATGAGCAGTTCTTC
CASNQRLNEQFF
>.|TRBV2|TRBJ2-7|.
TGTGCCAGCACCTCGTCCTCCGGGACCTTTTGGGAGCAGTACTTC
CASTSSSGTFWEQYF
>.|TRBV5-4|TRBJ2-6|.
TGTGCCAGCAGCTCTACACGCGGGGCGGGGGCCAACGTCCTGACTTTC
CASSSTRGAGANVLTF
>.|TRBV7-3|TRBJ2-3|.
TGTGCCAGCAGCTCCTGGTCCTCCGGAGATACGCAGTATTTT
CASSSWSSGDTQYF
>.|TRBV4-2|TRBJ2-7|many
TGTGCCAGCAGCCGCGCCAGGGACTCCTACGAGCAGTACTTC
CASSRARDSYEQYF
>.|TRBV24-1|TRBJ1-5|many
TGTGCCACCAGTGACTCCCGCTCACAGCCCCAGCATTTT
CATSDSRSQPQHF
>.|TRBV28|TRBJ1-5|many
TGTGCCAGCAGTTTTTCAGGGAACGGTCAGCCCCAGCATTTT
CASSFSGNGQPQHF